These 3 T cell receptor delta chains were sequenced from one sample in a study of gamma-delta T cells after stem cell transplantation. TCRdb fed the RT-PCR reads into CATT to redo clone calling. The sample lists roughly 14,000 delta-chain clones; just under 9.5% were seen once. The sequenced sample consisted of gamma-delta T cells. The source of these receptors is a human donor. It is not recorded whose cells these are; they may come from a transplant donor.

Concerning this clone: This DNA translates differently at residue 3 from the TCRdb protein, which is that of a much larger clone; a read error is likely, and the protein shown is the DNA's own translation. The chain has TRDV2 and TRDJ1; D not resolved. This CDR3 is 17 amino acids long. CDR1 is GEAIGNYY, CDR2 EKD, per germline. The CDR3 region has the DNA TGTGCCCGTGACACCGTATTACGAGGGACCTCCACCGATAAACTCATCTTT. Its translation is CARDTVLRGTSTDKLIF.

This clone was detected ten times or more. This DNA's translation and the protein TCRdb lists, from a much larger clone, do not match at residue 16, likely due to a read error; the protein shown is translated from the DNA. The CDR3 region is CACDTLLGDTQTDKLTF. CDR3 nucleotides: TGTGCCTGTGACACCTTACTGGGGGATACGCAAACCGATAAACTCACCTTT. The genes are TRDV2 and TRDJ1, with 13 bases identical to TRDD3. The CDR3 runs 17 residues. The germline gives CDR1 GEAIGNYY, CDR2 EKD.

For this clone: The amino acid sequence in TCRdb belongs to a much larger clone and departs from this DNA's translation at residue 4, likely a sequencing read error; the sequence shown is translated from the DNA. This chain joins TRDV2 and TRDJ3, with D unclear. The CDR3 sequence is 19 residues long. The germline V gene encodes CDR1 GEAIGNYY and CDR2 EKD. The CDR3 region has the DNA TGTGCCTGTGCCACCGTCGAGGAATCCAGCTCCTGGGACACCCGACAGATGTTTTTC. This sequence encodes CACATVEESSSWDTRQMFF.